The 10 T cell receptor beta chains reported below all come from one sample, sequenced in a study of T-cell reconstitution after alpha-beta-depleted transplantation in children. Preparation of the TCRbeta library used unique molecular identifiers. MiXCR was run by TCRdb on the PCR reads, yielding one entry per CDR3 protein. The sample yields about 610,000 distinct CDR3 sequences, 8% to 11% seen once. This specimen was PBMCs from the stem cell graft donor, taken from the stem cell graft. These receptors all stem from a human donor who donated a stem cell graft to a child with acute myeloid leukemia.

For this clonotype: This may come from a read error, since a much larger clone is one base off. No conserved phenylalanine or tryptophan is present at the end of the CDR3, so a read error is the likely explanation. The V and J genes are TRBV5-6 and TRBJ2-1; D remains ambiguous. Trimming took 0 bases from V and 6 from J, leaving 4 bases between them. The germline gives CDR1 SGHDT, CDR2 YYEEEE. This CDR3 spans 12 amino acids. The CDR3 bases are TGTGCCAGCAGCTTGGCAAGCAATGAGCAGTTCTTG. Translating gives CASSLASNEQFL.

This clonotype was recorded a few times. V is TRBV5-1 and J is TRBJ2-5, with D maybe TRBD1 (6 bases). The germline V gene has CDR1 SGHRS and CDR2 YFSETQ. The V end lost 7 bases, the J end lost 3 bases, and 22 bases lay between the germline ends. The CDR3 covers 16 residues. This CDR3 is CASSSGSTGTKETQYF. CDR3 coding DNA: TGCGCCAGCTCCTCAGGGTCGACAGGAACAAAAGAGACCCAGTACTTC.

This clonotype was observed at least ten times. J is TRBJ2-5 and V is TRBV3-1; D gene uncertain. CDR1 and CDR2 from the germline V gene are LGHDT and YNNKEL (reference sequence). Trimming took 5 bases from V and 3 from J, leaving 4 bases between them. This CDR3 has 11 amino acids. CDR3 amino acids: CASSVKETQYF. The CDR3 region has the DNA TGTGCCAGCAGCGTGAAAGAGACCCAGTACTTC.

This chain connects TRBV5-1 to TRBJ1-1; D gene unclear. This CDR3 is 13 amino acids long. V lost 2 bases, J lost 0 bases, and 5 bases lay in between. CDR1 SGHRS and CDR2 YFSETQ come from the germline V gene. This CDR3 reads CASSFTMNTEAFF. The CDR3 DNA is TGCGCCAGCAGCTTCACCATGAACACTGAAGCTTTCTTT. Filled out from reference TRBV5-1 and TRBJ1-1, the complete variable domain reads KAGVTQTPRYLIKTRGQQVTLSCSPISGHRSVSWYQQTPGQGLQFLFEYFSETQRNKGNFPGRFSGRQFSNSRSEMNVSTLELGDSALYLCASSFTMNTEAFFGQGTRLTVV.

This clonotype was picked up many times. The chain links TRBV29-1 to TRBJ2-4, with 15 bases aligning to TRBD2. The ends lost 6 bases at V and 7 bases at J; junction bases unmatched: 7. CDR1 and CDR2 (germline): SQVTM, ANQGSEA. The CDR3 has 15 residues. CDR3 loop: CSVWTSGRGGNIQYF. CDR3 in DNA: TGCAGCGTCTGGACTAGCGGGAGGGGGGGGAACATTCAGTACTTC.

This chain uses TRBV20-1 with TRBJ2-3; 8 bases agree with TRBD2. Germline V lookup: CDR1 DFQATT, CDR2 SNEGSKA (reference sequence). The V and J ends lost 3 bases and 5 bases, in that order; junction bases with no gene match: 7. The CDR3 covers 14 residues. For the CDR3, the DNA is TGCAGTGCTAGTTCCGGGACTAGTAGAGATACGCAGTATTTT. Encoded protein: CSASSGTSRDTQYF.

This chain uses TRBV6-9 with TRBJ2-5; 7 bases are shared with TRBD2. The length of the CDR3 is 16 residues. V dropped 2 bases and J dropped 1; count of bases not matched to a gene: 7. From germline, CDR1 is MNHGY and CDR2 SVAAGI. CDR3 protein: CASSYRVGGPQETQYF. The CDR3 DNA is TGTGCCAGCAGTTATAGGGTGGGAGGGCCCCAAGAGACCCAGTACTTC.

This clonotype was seen only a few times. CDR3 protein: CASSLAGRWTDTQYF. The CDR3 bases are TGTGCCAGCAGCTTGGCAGGAAGATGGACAGATACGCAGTATTTT. The chain joins TRBV7-3 to TRBJ2-3, with D unclear. Germline V gene lookup returns CDR1 SGHTA and CDR2 FQGTGA. V was clipped by 3 bases and J by 3 bases, with 13 bases between them. This CDR3 comprises 15 residues.

This clonotype appeared a few times. The chain carries TRBV4-3 and TRBJ1-2; D ambiguous. Looked up from germline, CDR1 is LGHNA and CDR2 is YSLEER. The CDR3 runs to 15 residues. Trimming left V 0 bases short and J 4 bases short, with 12 bases between. CDR3 DNA sequence: TGCGCCAGCAGCCAAGAATCGGGCAGCTCCTATGGCTACACCTTC. It translates to CASSQESGSSYGYTF.

The table lists this clonotype with many counts. The chain is built from TRBV7-9 and TRBJ1-1; D is unclear. V lost 4 bases and J 4 bases, leaving 7 bases between the germline ends. Germline loops: CDR1 SEHNR, CDR2 FQNEAQ (reference sequence). This CDR3 is built from 12 residues. The CDR3 sequence: CASSSAGTEAFF. CDR3 in DNA: TGTGCCAGCAGCTCCGCTGGCACTGAAGCTTTCTTT.